One and the same sample provided the 4 T cell receptor beta chains below, sequenced in a study of cytomegalovirus exposure and HLA in healthy donors (dated by TCRdb to 2016 to 2017). The library was obtained by the immunoSEQ multiplex PCR assay. A mixture of 60 forward primers for TCR Vbeta segments and 13 reverse primers for TCR Jbeta segments was used in the multiplex PCR. TCRdb limited this immuneACCESS table to in-frame rearrangements with V and J called. A share of clones is missing; checked studies link under half to unresolved V genes, and the rest is unexplained. Recorded for this sample are over 110,000 clones; 75% to 85% of them occurred a single time. The ten top clones hold about 2.5% of the sample. Sequenced sample: PBMCs. These receptors were collected from a woman under 30 in good health and CMV-seropositive.

The chain has TRBV5-1 and TRBJ2-5; 16 bases map to TRBD2. The CDR3 is 17 residues long. CDR1 is SGHRS, CDR2 YFSETQ, per germline. The V and J ends lost 4 bases and 4 bases, in that order; junction bases with no gene match: 7. CDR3 nucleotides: TGCGCCAGCAGCGAGGGACTAGCGGGGGGGCCGCGAGAGACCCAGTACTTC. It codes for CASSEGLAGGPRETQYF.

Remarks on this clone: At one of its ends the junction is not consistent with the germline gene, which may arise from a read error. This chain links TRBV5-6 with TRBJ2-7; 10 nucleotides align to TRBD2. Per germline, CDR1 SGHDT and CDR2 YYEEEE. The length of the CDR3 is 17 residues. CDR3 sequence reads: CASSLDIAGGRSHEQYF. CDR3 in DNA: TGTGCCAGCAGCTTGGATATAGCGGGGGGCCGCTCCCACGAGCAGTACTTC.

The chain combines TRBV13 with TRBJ2-3; possibly TRBD1 for D (6 bases). CDR3 length: 14 amino acids. The germline V gene encodes CDR1 PRHDT and CDR2 FYEKMQ (reference sequence). The ends were cut back, 4 bases at V and 4 bases at J, with 12 bases in the middle. CDR3 sequence reads: CASSSQGAADTQYF. The CDR3 region has the DNA TGTGCCAGCAGCTCACAGGGAGCCGCAGATACGCAGTATTTT.

This chain connects TRBV13 to TRBJ2-1; 9 bases line up with TRBD1. Germline V gives CDR1 PRHDT, CDR2 FYEKMQ (reference sequence). The CDR3 runs to 17 residues. V lost 5 bases and J lost 0; bases outside the gene matches: 8. This CDR3 reads CASSPGTGKSSYNEQFF. The CDR3 DNA reads TGTGCCAGCAGCCCTGGGACAGGGAAGAGCTCCTACAATGAGCAGTTCTTC.